This T cell receptor beta chain was obtained from a study of blood T cell repertoires in COVID-19. Study in general: There were acute and convalescent COVID-19 samples, and they came from the United States, Italy and Spain. The cDNA or gDNA used as material had been derived from T cells, B-cell-depleted T cells, or PBMCs.

The CDR3 covers 12 residues. CDR1 is MDHEN and CDR2 is SYDVKM in the germline V gene. Trimming removed 2 bases at V and 7 bases at J, with 8 bases between. As processed by the authors: The authors estimated nucleated cell counts from reference gene primer amplification. Repertoires were generated with immunoSEQ multiplex PCR, while TCRdb's copy carries only in-frame clones and drops some. V and J calls plus clone size are reproduced from that table; the DNA served to infer D and trimming. Among about 71,000 clones listed, around 76% were seen once. The chain recombines TRBV28 with TRBJ1-1; D is possibly TRBD1 (6 bases). Material for sequencing was peripheral blood. The sequence was collected from a woman over 75 with acute or convalescent COVID-19. The CDR3 DNA is TGTGCCAGCAGTTTAGGACAGTTTGAAGCTTTCTTT. It codes for CASSLGQFEAFF.